This T cell receptor beta chain was documented in a study of OX40 agonist ivuxolimab in advanced cancers. V lost 5 bases and J lost 6; bases outside the gene matches: 8. The CDR3 has 15 residues. Per germline, CDR1 MGHRA and CDR2 YSYEKL. The repertoire was sequenced with immunoSEQ multiplex PCR; TCRdb's copy has only in-frame clones and lacks some. The sample lists 71,000 or so clones; 81% were seen once. The sample in question was CD4+ or CD8+ T cells sorted from blood, obtained in a trial of the OX40 agonist ivuxolimab. V is TRBV4-1 and J is TRBJ1-1, with 11 nucleotides matching TRBD1. The sequence came from an adult with an advanced solid tumor such as melanoma, head and neck, liver or kidney cancer. The CDR3 loop reads CASSNGQGARAEAFF. In DNA form, the CDR3 reads TGCGCCAGCAGCAACGGACAGGGGGCAAGGGCTGAAGCTTTCTTT.